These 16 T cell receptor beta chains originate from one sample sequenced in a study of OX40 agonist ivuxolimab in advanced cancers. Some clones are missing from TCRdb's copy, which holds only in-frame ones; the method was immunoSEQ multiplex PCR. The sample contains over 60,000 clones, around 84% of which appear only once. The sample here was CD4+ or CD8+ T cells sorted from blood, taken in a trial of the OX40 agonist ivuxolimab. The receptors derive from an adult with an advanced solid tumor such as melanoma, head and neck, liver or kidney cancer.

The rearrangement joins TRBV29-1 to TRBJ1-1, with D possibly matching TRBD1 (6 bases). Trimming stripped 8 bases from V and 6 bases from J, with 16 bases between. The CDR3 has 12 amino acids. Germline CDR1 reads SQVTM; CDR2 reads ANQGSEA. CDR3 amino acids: CSTLWGGSEAFF. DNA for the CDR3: TGCAGCACTCTGTGGGGGGGCTCTGAAGCTTTCTTT.

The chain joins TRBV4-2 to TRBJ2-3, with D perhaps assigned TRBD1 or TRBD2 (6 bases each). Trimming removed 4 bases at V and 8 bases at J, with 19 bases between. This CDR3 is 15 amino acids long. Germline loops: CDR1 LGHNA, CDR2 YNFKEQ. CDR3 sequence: CASSPLRGEFLTQYF. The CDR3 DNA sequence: TGTGCCAGCAGCCCCCTGAGGGGGGAGTTCCTTACGCAGTATTTT.

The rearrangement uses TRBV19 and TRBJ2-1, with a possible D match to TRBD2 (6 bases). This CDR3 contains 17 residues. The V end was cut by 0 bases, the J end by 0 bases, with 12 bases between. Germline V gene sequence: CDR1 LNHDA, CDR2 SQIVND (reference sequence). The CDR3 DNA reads TGTGCCAGTAGTATAGACCTACCCGGGAGCTCCTACAATGAGCAGTTCTTC. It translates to CASSIDLPGSSYNEQFF.

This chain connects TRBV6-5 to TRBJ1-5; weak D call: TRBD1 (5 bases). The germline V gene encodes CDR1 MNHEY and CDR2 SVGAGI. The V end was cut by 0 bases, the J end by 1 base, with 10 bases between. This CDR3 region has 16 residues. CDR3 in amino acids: CASSYSSQASNQPQHF. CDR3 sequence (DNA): TGTGCCAGCAGTTACTCTTCACAGGCGAGCAATCAGCCCCAGCATTTT.

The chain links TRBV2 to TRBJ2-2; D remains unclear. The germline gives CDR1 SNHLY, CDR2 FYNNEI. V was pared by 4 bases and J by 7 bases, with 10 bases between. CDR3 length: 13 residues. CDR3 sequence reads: CASSVRVGGELFF. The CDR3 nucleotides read TGTGCCAGCAGTGTTCGGGTCGGCGGGGAGCTGTTTTTT.

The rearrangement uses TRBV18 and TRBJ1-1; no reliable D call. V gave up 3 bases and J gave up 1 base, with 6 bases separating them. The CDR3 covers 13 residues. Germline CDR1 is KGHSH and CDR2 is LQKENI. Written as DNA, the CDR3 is TGTGCCAGCTCACCTGGGGAGAACACTGAAGCTTTCTTT. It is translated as CASSPGENTEAFF.

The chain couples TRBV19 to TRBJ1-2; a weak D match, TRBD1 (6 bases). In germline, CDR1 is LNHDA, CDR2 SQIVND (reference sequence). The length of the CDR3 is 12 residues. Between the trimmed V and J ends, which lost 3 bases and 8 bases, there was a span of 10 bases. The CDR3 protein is CASSITGRGYTF. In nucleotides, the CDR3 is TGTGCCAGTAGTATCACAGGGCGCGGCTACACCTTC.

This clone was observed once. This chain's CDR3 is CASSHGLAGIGYNEQFF. The DNA for the CDR3 is TGTGCCAGCAGCCATGGACTAGCGGGGATCGGCTACAATGAGCAGTTCTTC. J is TRBJ2-1 and V is TRBV11-2; 12 bases are a match to TRBD2. This CDR3 region has 17 residues. CDR1 and CDR2 from the germline V gene are SGHAT and FQNNGV. Unmatched junction bases numbered 8, after V lost 5 bases and J lost 3 bases.

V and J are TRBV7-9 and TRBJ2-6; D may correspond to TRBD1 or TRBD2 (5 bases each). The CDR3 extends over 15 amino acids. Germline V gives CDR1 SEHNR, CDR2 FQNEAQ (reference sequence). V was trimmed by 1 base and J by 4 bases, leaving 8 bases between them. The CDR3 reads CASSLERGGANVLTF. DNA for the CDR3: TGTGCCAGCAGCTTAGAGAGGGGAGGGGCCAACGTCCTGACTTTC.

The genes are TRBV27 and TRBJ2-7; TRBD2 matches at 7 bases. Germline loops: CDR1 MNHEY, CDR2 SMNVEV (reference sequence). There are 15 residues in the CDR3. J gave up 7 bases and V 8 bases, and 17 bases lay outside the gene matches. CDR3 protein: CASGNSGGFLSEQYF. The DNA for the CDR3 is TGTGCCAGCGGGAATTCCGGGGGGTTCCTAAGTGAGCAGTACTTC.

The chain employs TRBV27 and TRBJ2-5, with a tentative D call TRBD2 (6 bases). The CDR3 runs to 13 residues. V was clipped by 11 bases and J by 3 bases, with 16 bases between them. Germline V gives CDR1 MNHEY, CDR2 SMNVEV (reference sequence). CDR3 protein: CASQREAEETQYF. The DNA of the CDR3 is TGTGCCTCACAGAGGGAGGCGGAAGAGACCCAGTACTTC.

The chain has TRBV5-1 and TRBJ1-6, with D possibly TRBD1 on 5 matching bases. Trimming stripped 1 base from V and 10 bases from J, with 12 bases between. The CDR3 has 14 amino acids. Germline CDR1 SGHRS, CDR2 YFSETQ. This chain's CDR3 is CASSLNDRISPLHF. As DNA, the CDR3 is TGCGCCAGCAGCTTGAATGACAGAATCTCACCCCTCCACTTT.

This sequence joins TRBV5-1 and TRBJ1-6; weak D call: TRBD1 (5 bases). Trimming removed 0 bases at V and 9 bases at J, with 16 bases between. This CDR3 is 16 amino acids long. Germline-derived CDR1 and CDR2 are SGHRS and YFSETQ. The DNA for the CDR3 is TGCGCCAGCAGCTTGGGGGGCGTAAGGTTAGGTTCACCCCTCCACTTT. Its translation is CASSLGGVRLGSPLHF. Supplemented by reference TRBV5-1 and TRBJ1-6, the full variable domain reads KAGVTQTPRYLIKTRGQQVTLSCSPISGHRSVSWYQQTPGQGLQFLFEYFSETQRNKGNFPGRFSGRQFSNSRSEMNVSTLELGDSALYLCASSLGGVRLGSPLHFGNGTRLTVT.

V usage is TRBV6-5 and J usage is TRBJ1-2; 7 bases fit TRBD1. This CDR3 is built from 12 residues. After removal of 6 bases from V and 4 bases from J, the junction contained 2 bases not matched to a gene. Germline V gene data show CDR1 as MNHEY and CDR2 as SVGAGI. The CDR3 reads CASRQGSYGYTF. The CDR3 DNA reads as TGTGCCAGCAGACAGGGGTCCTATGGCTACACCTTC.

In nucleotides, the CDR3 is TGTGCCAGCAGCTTAGGAGTGGGGGACCTAGCCAAAAACATTCAGTACTTC. As protein: CASSLGVGDLAKNIQYF. V gene TRBV5-4 combines with J gene TRBJ2-4; D tentatively fits TRBD1 or TRBD2 (5 bases each). Germline V gene data show CDR1 as SGHNT and CDR2 as YYREEE (reference sequence). The ends were cut back, 2 bases at V and 0 bases at J, with 15 bases in the middle. CDR3 length equals 17 residues.

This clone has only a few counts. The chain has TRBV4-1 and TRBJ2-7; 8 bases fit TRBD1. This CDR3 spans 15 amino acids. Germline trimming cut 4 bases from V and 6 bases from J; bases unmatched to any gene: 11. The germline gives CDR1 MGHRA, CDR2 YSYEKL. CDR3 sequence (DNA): TGCGCCAGCAGCCCCCAGGGGGCCTACTTCCGCGAGCAGTACTTC. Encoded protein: CASSPQGAYFREQYF.